Presented here are 4 T cell receptor beta chains from one specimen sequenced in a study of blood T cell repertoires in COVID-19. The method was immunoSEQ multiplex PCR; TCRdb's version includes in-frame clones alone and lacks a portion of them. The table includes 270,000 or so clones, approximately 90% detected once. The material sequenced was PBMCs or T cells enriched from blood (not recorded which). The receptor set was obtained from a man in his forties who had been exposed to COVID-19.

This chain uses TRBV14 with TRBJ2-7; D gene uncertain. The germline V and J ends were trimmed by 3 bases and 3 bases, with 9 bases remaining between them. From germline, CDR1 is SGHDN and CDR2 FVKESK. The CDR3 has 13 amino acids. CDR3 in amino acids: CASSQFTSYEQYF. CDR3 DNA: TGTGCCAGCAGCCAGTTCACCAGCTACGAGCAGTACTTC.

This chain connects TRBV30 to TRBJ2-7; TRBD1 might be the D (5 bases). Trimming took 1 base from V and 4 from J, leaving 14 bases between them. Germline CDR1 reads GTSNPN; CDR2 reads SVGIG (reference sequence). The CDR3 sequence is 14 residues long. Here the CDR3 DNA reads TGTGCCTGGAGTGGGACAAACGTCATTTACGAGCAGTACTTC. Protein: CAWSGTNVIYEQYF.

The DNA of the CDR3 is TGTGCCAGCAGTTACCGGGATTCTGGAGAAGCTTTCTTT. Translation: CASSYRDSGEAFF. The V gene is TRBV6-6, the J gene TRBJ1-1; D is unclear. Germline assignment: CDR1 MNHNY and CDR2 SVGAGI (reference sequence). The CDR3 length is 13 residues. V shed 2 bases and J shed 8 bases, with 12 bases lying between them.

The gene calls are TRBV27 and TRBJ2-7, with D maybe TRBD1 (7 bases). V lost 3 bases to trimming and J lost 6 bases, with 12 bases between them. The V gene's germline CDR1 is MNHEY and CDR2 SMNVEV (reference sequence). The CDR3 contains 13 residues. CDR3 protein: CASSFQGEAEQYF. As DNA, the CDR3 is TGTGCCAGCAGTTTCCAGGGGGAGGCCGAGCAGTACTTC.